The 7 T cell receptor beta chains below come from one sample, sequenced in a study of blood T cell repertoires in COVID-19. Here immunoSEQ multiplex PCR was the method, and the copy in TCRdb shows in-frame clones only, minus some. Among 200,000 to 250,000 clones, around 89% were seen once, and the ten largest hold 5% to 6.5%. The sample taken for sequencing was peripheral blood. Receptors originate from a young woman with COVID-19, enrolled during active disease.

V gene TRBV7-2 combines with J gene TRBJ2-4; 8 nucleotides line up with TRBD2. Germline trimming cut 5 bases from V and 4 bases from J; bases unmatched to any gene: 4. This CDR3 is built from 14 residues. Germline V lookup: CDR1 SGHTA, CDR2 FQGNSA. CDR3 sequence reads: CASSLTSGKNIQYF. The CDR3 DNA reads TGTGCCAGCAGCCTCACTAGCGGAAAAAACATTCAGTACTTC.

This clone showed up just a few times. The chain is built from TRBV5-1 and TRBJ2-7; the match to TRBD2 covers 10 bases. With 0 bases clipped from V and 9 bases from J, the junction kept 9 bases outside the gene matches. Germline-derived CDR1 and CDR2 are SGHRS and YFSETQ. The CDR3 consists of 15 residues. CDR3 in DNA: TGCGCCAGCAGCTTGGGGACTAGCGGACCTCAAGGGCAGTACTTC. Amino acid sequence: CASSLGTSGPQGQYF.

V gene TRBV4-1 combines with J gene TRBJ1-5; TRBD1 matches at 10 bases. Germline CDR1 reads MGHRA; CDR2 reads YSYEKL. With 3 bases clipped from V and 6 bases from J, the junction kept 11 bases outside the gene matches. CDR3 length equals 17 residues. The CDR3 sequence: CASSHRQGADSLQPQHF. In DNA form, the CDR3 reads TGCGCCAGCAGCCATAGACAGGGGGCAGATTCCCTTCAGCCCCAGCATTTT.

CDR3 DNA: TGTGCCAGCACAGGGGGCGACCCTGGTGAGCAGTTCTTC. Translating it yields CASTGGDPGEQFF. This chain uses TRBV9 with TRBJ2-1, with TRBD1 matching over 8 bases. The ends lost 6 bases at V and 9 bases at J; junction bases unmatched: 8. The V gene's germline CDR1 is SGDLS and CDR2 YYNGEE. The CDR3 length is 13 residues.

This clone has more than one count but fewer than ten. V gene TRBV7-2 combines with J gene TRBJ1-2; TRBD1 agrees at 7 bases. The CDR3 consists of 13 residues. The V gene end was trimmed by 1 base and the J gene end by 8 bases; junction bases not matched to a gene: 4. The germline CDR1 and CDR2 sequences are SGHTA and FQGNSA. CDR3 in DNA: TGTGCCAGCAGCTTAGGCCAGGGGGAAGGCTACACCTTC. It codes for CASSLGQGEGYTF.

V gene TRBV25-1 combines with J gene TRBJ2-3, with TRBD1 matching over 10 bases. Looked up from germline, CDR1 is MGHDK and CDR2 is SYGVNS. This CDR3 spans 16 amino acids. V gave up 10 bases and J gave up 3 bases; unmatched junction bases: 13. The CDR3 here is CATNPQAGQGTDTQYF. In DNA form, the CDR3 reads TGTGCCACCAACCCCCAGGCGGGACAGGGGACAGATACGCAGTATTTT.

The genes are TRBV6-5 and TRBJ2-7, with TRBD2 identical over 14 bases. The CDR3 has 15 residues. V lost 6 bases, J lost 3 bases, and 4 bases stayed unmatched. From germline, CDR1 is MNHEY and CDR2 SVGAGI. DNA for the CDR3: TGTGCCAGCAGACCGGGACTAGCGGGGGACTACGAGCAGTACTTC. This encodes CASRPGLAGDYEQYF.